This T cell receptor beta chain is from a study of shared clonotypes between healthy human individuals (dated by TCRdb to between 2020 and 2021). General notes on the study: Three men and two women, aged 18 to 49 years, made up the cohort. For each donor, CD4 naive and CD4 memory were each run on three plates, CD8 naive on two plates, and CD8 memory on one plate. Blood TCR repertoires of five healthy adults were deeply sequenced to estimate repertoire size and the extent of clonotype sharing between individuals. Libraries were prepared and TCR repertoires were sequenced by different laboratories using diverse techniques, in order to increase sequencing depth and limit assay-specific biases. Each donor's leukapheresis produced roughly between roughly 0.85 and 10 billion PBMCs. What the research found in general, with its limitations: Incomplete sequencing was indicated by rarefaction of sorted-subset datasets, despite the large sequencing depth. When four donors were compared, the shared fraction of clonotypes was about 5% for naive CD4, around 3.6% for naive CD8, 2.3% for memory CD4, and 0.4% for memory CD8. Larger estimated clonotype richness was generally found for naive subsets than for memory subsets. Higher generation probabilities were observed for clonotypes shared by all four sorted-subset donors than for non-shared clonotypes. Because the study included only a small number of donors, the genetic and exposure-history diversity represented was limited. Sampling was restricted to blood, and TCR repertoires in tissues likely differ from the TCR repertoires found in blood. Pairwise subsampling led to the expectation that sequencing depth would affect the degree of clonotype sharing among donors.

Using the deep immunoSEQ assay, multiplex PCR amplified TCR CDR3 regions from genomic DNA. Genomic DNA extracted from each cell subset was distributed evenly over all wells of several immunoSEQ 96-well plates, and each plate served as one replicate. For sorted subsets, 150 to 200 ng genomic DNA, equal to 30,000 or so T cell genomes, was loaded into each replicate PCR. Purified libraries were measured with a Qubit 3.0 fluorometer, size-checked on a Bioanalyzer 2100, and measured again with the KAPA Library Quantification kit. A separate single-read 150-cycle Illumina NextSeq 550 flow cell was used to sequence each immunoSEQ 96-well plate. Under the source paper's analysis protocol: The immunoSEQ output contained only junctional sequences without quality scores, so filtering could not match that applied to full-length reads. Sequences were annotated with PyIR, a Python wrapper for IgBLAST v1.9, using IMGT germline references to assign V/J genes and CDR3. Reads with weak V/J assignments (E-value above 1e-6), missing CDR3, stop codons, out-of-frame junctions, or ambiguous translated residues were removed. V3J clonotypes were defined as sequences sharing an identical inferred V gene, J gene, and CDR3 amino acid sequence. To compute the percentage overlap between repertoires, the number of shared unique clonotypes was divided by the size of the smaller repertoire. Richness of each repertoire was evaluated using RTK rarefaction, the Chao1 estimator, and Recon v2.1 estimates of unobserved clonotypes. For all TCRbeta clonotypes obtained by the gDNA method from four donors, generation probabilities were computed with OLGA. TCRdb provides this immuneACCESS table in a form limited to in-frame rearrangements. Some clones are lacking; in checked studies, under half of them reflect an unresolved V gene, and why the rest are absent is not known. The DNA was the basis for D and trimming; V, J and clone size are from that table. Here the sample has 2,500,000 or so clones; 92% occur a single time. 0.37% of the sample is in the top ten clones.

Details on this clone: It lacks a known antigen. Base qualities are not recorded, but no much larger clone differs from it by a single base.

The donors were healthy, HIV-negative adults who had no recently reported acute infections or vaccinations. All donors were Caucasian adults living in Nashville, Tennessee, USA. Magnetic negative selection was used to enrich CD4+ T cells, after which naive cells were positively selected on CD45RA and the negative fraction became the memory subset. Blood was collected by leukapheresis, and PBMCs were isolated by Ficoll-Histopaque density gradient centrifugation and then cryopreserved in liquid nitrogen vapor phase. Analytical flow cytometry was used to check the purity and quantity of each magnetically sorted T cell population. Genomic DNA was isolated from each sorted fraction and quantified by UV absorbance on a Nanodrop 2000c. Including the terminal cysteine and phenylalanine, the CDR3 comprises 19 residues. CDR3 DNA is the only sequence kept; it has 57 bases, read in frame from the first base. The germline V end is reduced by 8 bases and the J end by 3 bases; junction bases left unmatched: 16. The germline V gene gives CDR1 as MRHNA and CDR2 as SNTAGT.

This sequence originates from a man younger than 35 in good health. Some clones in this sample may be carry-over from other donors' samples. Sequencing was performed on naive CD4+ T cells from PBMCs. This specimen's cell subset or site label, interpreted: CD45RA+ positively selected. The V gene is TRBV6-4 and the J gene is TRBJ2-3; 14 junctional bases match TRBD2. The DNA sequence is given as TGTGCCAGCTTACCGGGACTAGCGGGAGAAGTGGGGAGGACAGATACGCAGTATTTT. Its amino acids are CASLPGLAGEVGRTDTQYF.